These 16 T cell receptor beta chains came from one sample sequenced in a study of blood T cell repertoires in COVID-19. Method: immunoSEQ multiplex PCR; TCRdb's copy keeps in-frame clones and lacks some. The sample shows hundreds of thousands of clones, approximately 86% of them seen only once. What was sequenced was PBMCs or T cells enriched from blood (not recorded which). Every receptor here comes from a woman aged 40 to 55 with acute COVID-19.

The gene calls are TRBV11-2 and TRBJ2-5; weak D call: TRBD1 (6 bases). Germline CDR1 is SGHAT and CDR2 is FQNNGV. This CDR3 is built from 15 residues. Deletions cut 4 bases from V and 6 bases from J, with 18 bases between. CDR3 sequence (DNA): TGTGCCAGCAGCTGGGGGCCCTATACCAAGAAGACCCAGTACTTC. Translated: CASSWGPYTKKTQYF.

J is TRBJ1-2 and V is TRBV28; 7 bases align to TRBD1. Trimming cost V 2 bases and J 4 bases; bases outside gene matches: 4. CDR1 is MDHEN, CDR2 SYDVKM, per germline. The CDR3 covers 14 residues. CDR3 sequence: CASSLPTGRYGYTF. CDR3 bases: TGTGCCAGCAGTTTACCGACAGGGCGCTATGGCTACACCTTC.

This clone was counted only a few times. This chain links TRBV25-1 with TRBJ1-2, with TRBD1 as a possible D gene (6 bases). The V gene lost 4 bases and the J gene lost 4 bases, with 13 bases spanning the gap. The CDR3 has 14 residues. Per the germline V gene, CDR1 is MGHDK and CDR2 is SYGVNS. CDR3 nucleotides: TGTGCCAGCAGTGTGGCAGGGGTGTCCTATGGCTACACCTTC. Translating it yields CASSVAGVSYGYTF.

This rearrangement joins TRBV15 to TRBJ1-2, with TRBD1 matching 9 bases. The length of the CDR3 is 14 residues. V trimming: 7 bases; J trimming: 5 bases; junction bases outside the gene matches: 8. Germline CDR1 is LNHNV and CDR2 is YYDKDF (reference sequence). The CDR3 DNA is TGTGCCACCACAAGACAGGGGGGGTTGTATGGCTACACCTTC. This sequence encodes CATTRQGGLYGYTF.

The count of this clone is one. CDR3 sequence: CASSQGAPGQGSRPYGYTF. In DNA, the CDR3 is TGTGCCAGCAGCCAGGGGGCTCCGGGACAGGGTTCCCGCCCCTATGGCTACACCTTC. V is TRBV4-2 and J is TRBJ1-2; 9 bases map to TRBD1. Trimming at V came to 3 bases and at J to 4 bases, leaving 18 bases not matched to a gene. Germline V gene sequence: CDR1 LGHNA, CDR2 YNFKEQ. This CDR3 contains 19 residues.

This chain connects TRBV7-7 to TRBJ2-2; the match to TRBD1 covers 8 bases. There are 14 residues in the CDR3. From germline, CDR1 is SSHAT and CDR2 FNYEAQ (reference sequence). The V segment lost 5 bases and the J segment 7 bases; nucleotides outside the gene matches: 6. The CDR3 bases are TGTGCCAGCAGCCCTGGACAGGGAGACGGGGAGCTGTTTTTT. Translating it yields CASSPGQGDGELFF.

This clone was counted a single time. The chain has TRBV20-1 and TRBJ1-2; 7 bases line up with TRBD1. This CDR3 comprises 11 residues. Germline V gene lookup returns CDR1 DFQATT and CDR2 SNEGSKA (reference sequence). J gave up 8 bases and V 7 bases, and 7 bases lay outside the gene matches. The CDR3 is CSVTGVKGYTF. CDR3 bases: TGCAGTGTCACAGGGGTTAAAGGCTACACCTTC.

The chain employs TRBV7-9 and TRBJ1-1; tentative D call: TRBD1 (5 bases). The germline CDR1 and CDR2 sequences are SEHNR and FQNEAQ (reference sequence). Trimming left V 0 bases short and J 2 bases short, with 13 bases between. The CDR3 contains 16 residues. In nucleotides, the CDR3 is TGTGCCAGCAGCTTAGCGTATACAGGATCTAACACTGAAGCTTTCTTT. Translating it yields CASSLAYTGSNTEAFF.

As to this clone: The sample contains more than one DNA sequence encoding this CDR3. The chain joins TRBV7-2 to TRBJ1-5, with D tentatively TRBD1 (5 bases). Germline V gene data show CDR1 as SGHTA and CDR2 as FQGNSA. Trimming shortened V by 1 base and J by 1 base, and 8 bases separated the two germline ends. This CDR3 is built from 15 residues. The CDR3 sequence is CASSLEGASNQPQHF. The CDR3 nucleotides read TGTGCCAGCAGCTTAGAAGGGGCCAGCAATCAGCCCCAGCATTTT.

This rearrangement joins TRBV18 to TRBJ2-1, with TRBD1 identical over 10 bases. Germline V CDR1 and CDR2: KGHSH, LQKENI. V dropped 4 bases and J dropped 4; count of bases not matched to a gene: 4. This CDR3 contains 15 residues. The CDR3 sequence: CASSLGTGAYNEQFF. The CDR3 DNA follows: TGTGCCAGCTCACTCGGGACAGGGGCTTACAATGAGCAGTTCTTC.

The rearrangement links TRBV7-2 to TRBJ1-6; D is ambiguous. CDR3 length: 14 amino acids. Germline values: CDR1 SGHTA, CDR2 FQGNSA. With 1 base removed from V and 7 bases from J, the gap between germline ends came to 8 bases. The CDR3 spells CASSLVWANSPLHF. CDR3 coding DNA: TGTGCCAGCAGCTTAGTGTGGGCGAATTCACCCCTCCACTTT. The complete variable domain, with remaining parts taken from reference TRBV7-2 and TRBJ1-6, reads GAGVSQSPSNKVTEKGKDVELRCDPISGHTALYWYRQSLGQGLEFLIYFQGNSAPDKSGLPSDRFSAERTGGSVSTLTIQRTQQEDSAVYLCASSLVWANSPLHFGNGTRLTVT.

The chain joins TRBV19 to TRBJ1-4; 8 bases line up with TRBD1. The V gene's germline CDR1 is LNHDA and CDR2 SQIVND (reference sequence). V trimming: 7 bases; J trimming: 4 bases; junction bases outside the gene matches: 5. The CDR3 sequence is 14 residues long. In DNA form, the CDR3 reads TGTGCCAGTACTCAGGGGGCAAGTAATGAAAAACTGTTTTTT. It encodes CASTQGASNEKLFF.

The chain combines TRBV7-7 with TRBJ2-5; D is perhaps TRBD2 (6 bases). The germline gives CDR1 SSHAT, CDR2 FNYEAQ (reference sequence). The germline V and J ends were trimmed by 2 bases and 1 base, with 11 bases remaining between them. There are 15 residues in the CDR3. CDR3 loop: CASSLQTGAQETQYF. CDR3 coding DNA: TGTGCCAGCAGCTTACAAACGGGAGCCCAAGAGACCCAGTACTTC.

The chain links TRBV6-5 to TRBJ1-5; 9 nucleotides line up with TRBD1. Germline lookup yields CDR1 MNHEY and CDR2 SVGAGI. The CDR3 totals 14 residues. Germline trimming cut 7 bases from V and 7 bases from J; bases unmatched to any gene: 8. The CDR3 sequence is CASKAGQGSQPQHF. The CDR3 DNA follows: TGTGCCAGCAAGGCGGGACAGGGAAGCCAGCCCCAGCATTTT.

This clone has only one observation. The chain uses TRBV7-9 and TRBJ2-5, with D possibly being TRBD1 (5 bases). The length of the CDR3 is 13 residues. The V end was cut by 3 bases, the J end by 3 bases, with 8 bases between. Germline V CDR1 and CDR2: SEHNR, FQNEAQ (reference sequence). The CDR3 sequence: CASSFLGEETQYF. DNA for the CDR3: TGTGCCAGCAGCTTCTTAGGGGAAGAGACCCAGTACTTC.

This clone was seen just once. Other DNA variants within this sample encode the same CDR3. The chain couples TRBV7-9 to TRBJ1-2; D is unclear. Germline V gene data show CDR1 as SEHNR and CDR2 as FQNEAQ (reference sequence). This CDR3 is built from 12 residues. Trimming removed 1 base at V and 5 bases at J, with 5 bases between. CDR3 sequence (DNA): TGTGCCAGCAGCTTAGGTCTATATGGCTACACCTTC. Translation: CASSLGLYGYTF.